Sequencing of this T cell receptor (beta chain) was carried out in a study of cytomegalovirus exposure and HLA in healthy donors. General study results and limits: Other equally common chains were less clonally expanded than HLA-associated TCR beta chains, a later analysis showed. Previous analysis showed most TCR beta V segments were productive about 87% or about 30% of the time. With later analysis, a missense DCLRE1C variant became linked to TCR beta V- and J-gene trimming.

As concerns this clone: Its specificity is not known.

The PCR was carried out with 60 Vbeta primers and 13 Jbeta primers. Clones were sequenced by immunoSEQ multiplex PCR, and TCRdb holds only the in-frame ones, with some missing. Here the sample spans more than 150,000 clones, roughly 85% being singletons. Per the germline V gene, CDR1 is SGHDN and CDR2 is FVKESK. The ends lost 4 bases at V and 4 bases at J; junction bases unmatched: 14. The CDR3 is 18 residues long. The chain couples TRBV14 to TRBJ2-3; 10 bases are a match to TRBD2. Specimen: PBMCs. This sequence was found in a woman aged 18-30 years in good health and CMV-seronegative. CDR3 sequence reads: CASSRFGLAAGPPDTQYF. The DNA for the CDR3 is TGTGCCAGCAGCCGTTTCGGACTAGCGGCAGGGCCCCCAGATACGCAGTATTTT.